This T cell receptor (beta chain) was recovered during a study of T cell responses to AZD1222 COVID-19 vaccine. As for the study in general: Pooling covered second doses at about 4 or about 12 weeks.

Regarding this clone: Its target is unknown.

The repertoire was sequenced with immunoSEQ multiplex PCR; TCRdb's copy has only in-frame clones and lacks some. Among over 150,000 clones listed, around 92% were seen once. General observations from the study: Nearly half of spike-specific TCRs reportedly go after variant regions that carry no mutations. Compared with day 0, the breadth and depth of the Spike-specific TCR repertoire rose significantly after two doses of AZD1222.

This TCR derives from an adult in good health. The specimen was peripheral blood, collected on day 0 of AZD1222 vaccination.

The CDR3, as DNA: TGCGCCACAGGAGGGGGGCCTAGATACAATGAGCAGTTCTTC. Encoded protein: CATGGGPRYNEQFF. The genes are TRBV4-3 and TRBJ2-1; D is tentatively TRBD1 or TRBD2 (6 bases each). V was cut by 10 bases and J by 4 bases, with 17 bases left in between. There are 14 residues in the CDR3. Germline V gene lookup returns CDR1 LGHNA and CDR2 YSLEER.